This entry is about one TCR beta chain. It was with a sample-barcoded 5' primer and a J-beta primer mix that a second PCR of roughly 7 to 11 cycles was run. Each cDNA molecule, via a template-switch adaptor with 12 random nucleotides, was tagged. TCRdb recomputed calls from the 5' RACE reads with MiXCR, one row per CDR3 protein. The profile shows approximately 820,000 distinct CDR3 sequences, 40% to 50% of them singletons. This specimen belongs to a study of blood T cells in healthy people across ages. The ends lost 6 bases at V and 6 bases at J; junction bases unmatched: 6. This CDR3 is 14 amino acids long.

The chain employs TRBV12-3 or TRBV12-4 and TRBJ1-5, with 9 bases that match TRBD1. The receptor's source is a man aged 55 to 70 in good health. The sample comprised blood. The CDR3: CASSLTGGSQPQHF. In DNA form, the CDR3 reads TGTGCCAGCAGCTTAACAGGGGGCAGTCAGCCCCAGCATTTT.